These 23 T cell receptor beta chains originate from one sample sequenced in a study of cytomegalovirus exposure and HLA in healthy donors. It was with 60 Vbeta and 13 Jbeta primers that the PCR ran. Sequencing was performed with immunoSEQ multiplex PCR; in TCRdb, only in-frame clones are kept and a portion is missing. The sample lists some 120,000 clones; 60% to 85% were seen once. Sequencing was carried out using PBMCs. These receptor sequences come from a man aged 45-65 years in good health and CMV-seronegative.

This clone was seen a handful of times. The J gene is TRBJ1-1, the V gene TRBV4-1, with D possibly TRBD1 on 6 matching bases. Germline lookup yields CDR1 MGHRA and CDR2 YSYEKL. The CDR3 runs to 14 residues. Trimming pared 2 bases from V and 5 bases from J, leaving 12 bases between. CDR3 region: CASSQPGRGTEAFF. The CDR3, as DNA: TGCGCCAGCAGCCAACCGGGAAGGGGGACTGAAGCTTTCTTT.

The rearrangement links TRBV7-2 to TRBJ1-2, with D unresolved. Germline CDR1 SGHTA, CDR2 FQGNSA. The V gene lost 8 bases and the J gene lost 1 base, with 8 bases spanning the gap. The CDR3 loop spans 12 amino acids. The CDR3 DNA is TGTGCCAGCGGGCAACTTAACTATGGCTACACCTTC. Amino acids: CASGQLNYGYTF.

V gene TRBV6-1 combines with J gene TRBJ2-7; 12 nucleotides line up with TRBD1. Per the germline V gene, CDR1 is MNHNS and CDR2 is SASEGT. The trim removed 3 bases at V and 0 bases at J, leaving 3 bases unmatched. This CDR3 spans 16 amino acids. This CDR3 reads CASSDGGQGASYEQYV. The CDR3 nucleotides read TGTGCCAGCAGTGATGGGGGACAGGGGGCCTCCTACGAGCAGTACGTC.

This clone was found once. The J gene is TRBJ1-2, the V gene TRBV25-1; TRBD1 matches 8 bases. After removal of 2 bases from V and 1 base from J, the junction contained 9 bases not matched to a gene. The CDR3 length is 17 residues. Germline V CDR1 and CDR2: MGHDK, SYGVNS. For the CDR3, the DNA is TGTGCCAGCAGTGAAGGAGACAGGGGCCCATTTAACTATGGCTACACCTTC. Translated, it gives CASSEGDRGPFNYGYTF.

J is TRBJ2-3 and V is TRBV5-1; 10 nucleotides align to TRBD1. The CDR3 consists of 14 residues. The V segment lost 6 bases and the J segment 6 bases; nucleotides outside the gene matches: 7. Per germline, CDR1 SGHRS and CDR2 YFSETQ. CDR3 DNA sequence: TGCGCCAGCAAAGGGACAGGGGATCAGGATACGCAGTATTTT. The encoded protein is CASKGTGDQDTQYF.

The gene calls are TRBV9 and TRBJ2-1, with 10 nucleotides matching TRBD2. The CDR3 consists of 18 residues. Unmatched junction bases numbered 18, after V lost 6 bases and J lost 6 bases. The germline gives CDR1 SGDLS, CDR2 YYNGEE. The CDR3 DNA reads TGTGCCAGCAACAGCGGATCTATAGCGGGGGGCACCCCCAATGAGCAGTTCTTC. Protein product: CASNSGSIAGGTPNEQFF.

CDR3 protein: CASSEGGNTEAFF. CDR3 nucleotide sequence: TGTGCCAGCAGTGAAGGAGGGAACACTGAAGCTTTCTTT. The chain employs TRBV6-1 and TRBJ1-1; D unclear. The CDR3 consists of 13 residues. Trimming cost V 1 base and J 1 base, with 4 bases left between them. Germline V gene sequence: CDR1 MNHNS, CDR2 SASEGT.

The gene calls are TRBV6-1 and TRBJ2-7, with a weak D call TRBD1 (6 bases). Trimming pared 2 bases from V and 1 base from J, leaving 9 bases between. Germline V CDR1 and CDR2: MNHNS, SASEGT. CDR3 length equals 14 residues. In DNA form, the CDR3 reads TGTGCCAGCAGTGAAAACAGGGCGTCCTACGAGCAGTACTTC. This encodes CASSENRASYEQYF.

V and J are TRBV5-6 and TRBJ1-1; D gene unclear. The ends were cut back, 4 bases at V and 7 bases at J, with 17 bases in the middle. CDR3 length: 14 residues. The germline CDR1 and CDR2 sequences are SGHDT and YYEEEE. The CDR3 here is CASSPGPGSLEAFF. The CDR3 bases are TGTGCCAGCAGCCCCGGACCGGGGTCTCTTGAAGCTTTCTTT. Together with reference TRBV5-6 and TRBJ1-1, the CDR3 gives the full variable domain: DAGVTQSPTHLIKTRGQQVTLRCSPKSGHDTVSWYQQALGQGPQFIFQYYEEEERQRGNFPDRFSGHQFPNYSSELNVNALLLGDSALYLCASSPGPGSLEAFFGQGTRLTVV.

This rearrangement joins TRBV5-6 to TRBJ2-7, with a tentative D call TRBD2 (7 bases). There are 15 residues in the CDR3. V dropped 2 bases and J dropped 5 bases, with 17 bases sitting between them. Germline lookup yields CDR1 SGHDT and CDR2 YYEEEE. CDR3 coding DNA: TGTGCCAGCAGCTTAAGACTAGGGGGGGGTAACGAGCAGTACTTC. Its protein product is CASSLRLGGGNEQYF.

The chain is built from TRBV5-1 and TRBJ2-1, with 9 bases that match TRBD1. The germline V gene encodes CDR1 SGHRS and CDR2 YFSETQ. V gave up 4 bases and J gave up 5 bases; unmatched junction bases: 1. This CDR3 is 13 amino acids long. For the CDR3, the DNA is TGCGCCAGCAGCAGGGACAGGGACAATGAGCAGTTCTTC. Translating it yields CASSRDRDNEQFF.

This clone has only a few counts. This chain joins TRBV10-1 and TRBJ1-4; D is possibly TRBD1 (6 bases). The CDR3 consists of 12 residues. The germline V gene has CDR1 WNHNN and CDR2 SYGVQD (reference sequence). Trimming took off 9 bases at V and 10 bases at J, with 15 bases between the two ends. CDR3 sequence: CASREGVGKLFF. In DNA, the CDR3 is TGCGCCAGTCGAGAGGGGGTCGGAAAACTGTTTTTT.

The chain is built from TRBV5-1 and TRBJ1-6, with 7 positions matching TRBD1. Losses at the gene ends were 0 bases for V and 0 bases for J; bases not matched to a gene: 6. The CDR3 covers 18 residues. From germline, CDR1 is SGHRS and CDR2 YFSETQ. CDR3 region: CASSLVGTASSYNSPLHF. DNA for the CDR3: TGCGCCAGCAGCTTGGTCGGGACAGCGAGCTCCTATAATTCACCCCTCCACTTT.

The rearrangement links TRBV19 to TRBJ1-5, with 7 nucleotides matching TRBD1. Germline V gives CDR1 LNHDA, CDR2 SQIVND (reference sequence). Trimming cost V 1 base and J 6 bases; bases outside gene matches: 6. The CDR3 sequence is 15 residues long. The CDR3 bases are TGTGCCAGTAGTATAGGATCAGGGGGATCTCAGCCCCAGCATTTT. It encodes CASSIGSGGSQPQHF.

The genes are TRBV5-1 and TRBJ2-3; 8 nucleotides line up with TRBD2. Germline lookup yields CDR1 SGHRS and CDR2 YFSETQ. The trim removed 4 bases at V and 1 base at J, leaving 5 bases unmatched. The CDR3 extends over 15 amino acids. The CDR3 loop reads CASSMASGRTDTQYF. The CDR3 nucleotides read TGCGCCAGCAGCATGGCTAGCGGGCGCACAGATACGCAGTATTTT.

This clone occurred once. The chain uses TRBV6-5 and TRBJ2-5, with D possibly being TRBD1 (6 bases). The V gene lost 7 bases and the J gene lost 0 bases, with 12 bases spanning the gap. CDR1 MNHEY and CDR2 SVGAGI come from the germline V gene. This CDR3 spans 14 amino acids. CDR3 DNA sequence: TGTGCCAGCACCCCTGGGGACAACCAAGAGACCCAGTACTTC. Its protein is CASTPGDNQETQYF.

The chain employs TRBV28 and TRBJ1-4; D is unresolved. The CDR3 has 15 amino acids. CDR1 and CDR2 from the germline V gene are MDHEN and SYDVKM. Between the trimmed V and J ends, which lost 6 bases and 0 bases, there was a span of 11 bases. The CDR3 is CASSEEGATNEKLFF. The CDR3 nucleotides read TGTGCCAGCAGCGAAGAGGGCGCAACTAATGAAAAACTGTTTTTT.

The chain combines TRBV4-2 with TRBJ1-5, with unresolved D. Trimming left V 0 bases short and J 1 base short, with 7 bases between. Looked up from germline, CDR1 is LGHNA and CDR2 is YNFKEQ. The CDR3 runs 15 residues. The chain's CDR3 is CASSQDQISNQPQHF. CDR3 nucleotide sequence: TGTGCCAGCAGCCAAGATCAGATAAGCAATCAGCCCCAGCATTTT.

This clone has just a few counts. This chain joins TRBV2 and TRBJ1-5; 7 bases agree with TRBD1. V gave up 4 bases and J gave up 4 bases; unmatched junction bases: 4. Germline V gene lookup returns CDR1 SNHLY and CDR2 FYNNEI. This CDR3 is 14 amino acids long. CDR3 region: CASSGEQGNQPQHF. CDR3 DNA sequence: TGTGCCAGCAGTGGGGAACAGGGGAATCAGCCCCAGCATTTT.

The chain carries TRBV14 and TRBJ1-6; TRBD1 might be the D (5 bases). The V gene's germline CDR1 is SGHDN and CDR2 FVKESK. V was pared by 0 bases and J by 12 bases, with 12 bases between. This CDR3 is 14 amino acids long. The CDR3 bases are TGTGCCAGCAGCCAAGAGGGGGGGGTAGGACCCCTCCACTTT. This translates into CASSQEGGVGPLHF. Full variable domain (remainder filled in from reference TRBV14 and TRBJ1-6): EAGVTQFPSHSVIEKGQTVTLRCDPISGHDNLYWYRRVMGKEIKFLLHFVKESKQDESGMPNNRFLAERTGGTYSTLKVQPAELEDSGVYFCASSQEGGVGPLHFGNGTRLTVT.

The gene calls are TRBV1 and TRBJ2-1; the table's D call TRBD1 went unverified against the DNA. TRBV1 is classified as a pseudogene. The CDR3 loop spans 17 amino acids. The CDR3 bases are TGCACCAGCAGCCAAGCGTGGGACAGTGGTGAATACAATGAGCAGTTCTTC. It encodes CTSSQAWDSGEYNEQFF.

The rearrangement links TRBV11-2 to TRBJ2-2, with 7 bases matching TRBD2. V was clipped by 2 bases and J by 3 bases; unmatched bases: 3. This CDR3 has 15 amino acids. Germline-derived CDR1 and CDR2 are SGHAT and FQNNGV. CDR3 loop: CASSLSGRDTGELFF. As DNA, the CDR3 is TGTGCCAGCAGCTTATCAGGGAGGGACACCGGGGAGCTGTTTTTT.

This chain joins TRBV7-9 and TRBJ1-1; 7 nucleotides agree with TRBD1. Germline assignment: CDR1 SEHNR and CDR2 FQNEAQ (reference sequence). The CDR3 extends over 13 amino acids. The ends lost 5 bases at V and 10 bases at J; junction bases unmatched: 10. Here the CDR3 reads CASSTTPGGRAFF. As DNA, the CDR3 is TGTGCCAGCAGCACTACTCCAGGGGGACGAGCTTTCTTT.